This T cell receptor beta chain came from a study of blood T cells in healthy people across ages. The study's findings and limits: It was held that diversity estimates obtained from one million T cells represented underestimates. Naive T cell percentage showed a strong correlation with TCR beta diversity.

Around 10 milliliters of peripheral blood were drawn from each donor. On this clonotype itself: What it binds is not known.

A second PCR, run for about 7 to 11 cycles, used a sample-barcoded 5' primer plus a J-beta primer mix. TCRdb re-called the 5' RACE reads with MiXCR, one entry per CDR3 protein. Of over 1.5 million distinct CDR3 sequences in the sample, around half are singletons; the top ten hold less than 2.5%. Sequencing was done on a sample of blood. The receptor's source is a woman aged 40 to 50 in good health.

CDR3 coding DNA: TGCGCCAGCAGCTTGGAGCTAGCGGGGGCCCCGGAGTGGTTCTTC. It encodes CASSLELAGAPEWFF. The J gene is TRBJ2-1, the V gene TRBV5-1; 10 bases line up with TRBD2. There are 15 residues in the CDR3. V lost 0 bases and J lost 15; bases outside the gene matches: 12. Germline CDR1 reads SGHRS; CDR2 reads YFSETQ. The whole variable domain, filled in from reference TRBV5-1 and TRBJ2-1, reads KAGVTQTPRYLIKTRGQQVTLSCSPISGHRSVSWYQQTPGQGLQFLFEYFSETQRNKGNFPGRFSGRQFSNSRSEMNVSTLELGDSALYLCASSLELAGAPEWFFGPGTRLTVL.